These T cell receptor beta chains were read from a single sample in a study of radiotherapy plus CTLA-4 blockade in lung cancer. Clones were read by immunoSEQ multiplex PCR, and TCRdb kept only the in-frame ones, dropping some. The data hold 70,000 to 95,000 clones, with over 80% observed a single time. Sequencing was performed on peripheral blood, taken from a patient treated with radiotherapy plus ipilimumab. These TCRs come from a human donor with non-small cell lung cancer that progressed on radiotherapy plus ipilimumab. CDR3s include the opening cysteine and the closing phenylalanine or tryptophan. Each record gives: clone size, D gene, V gene, J gene, CDR3 DNA, CDR3 protein. The D gene is left open where the match is weak. Not every row has a clone size; where given, it reads once, few, many or a size class.

NA,NA,TRBV6-6,TRBJ1-1,TGTGCCAGCAGTTACTTCGGAATAAGGAACACTGAAGCTTTCTTT,CASSYFGIRNTEAFF
NA,TRBD1,TRBV10-3,TRBJ1-2,TGTGCCATCAGAGCGGACAGGGTAGTTGGCTACACCTTC,CAIRADRVVGYTF
few,NA,TRBV7-9,TRBJ1-1,TGTGCCAGCAGCTTAACGAGAGAACAGGGTTGGACTGAAGCTTTCTTT,CASSLTREQGWTEAFF
NA,TRBD1,TRBV28,TRBJ1-1,TGTGCCAGCCTGCAGGGTGGGGGGACAGCCCGTGAAGCTTTCTTT,CASLQGGGTAREAFF
NA,NA,TRBV30,TRBJ2-5,TGTGCCTGGAGTGCAGCCATCCAGGAGACCCAGTACTTC,CAWSAAIQETQYF
NA,TRBD2,TRBV19,TRBJ2-1,TGTGCCAGTAGTATCGCAGCGGGAGGCTACAATGAGCAGTTCTTC,CASSIAAGGYNEQFF
NA,NA,TRBV18,TRBJ1-5,TGTGCCAGCTCACGGGCCGGGCGGTTTTATAGCAATCAGCCCCAGCATTTT,CASSRAGRFYSNQPQHF
NA,NA,TRBV7-9,TRBJ2-1,TGTGCCAGCAGCTTGGCTTTGGCCGAGGGTAATGAGCAGTTCTTC,CASSLALAEGNEQFF
NA,TRBD2,TRBV27,TRBJ2-2,TGTGCCAGCAGTCTTGGACTAGCGGGGGGACCCAGGGAGCTGTTTTTT,CASSLGLAGGPRELFF
NA,NA,TRBV7-2,TRBJ2-2,TGTGCCAGCAGGCTAGGTCCCGGGGAGCTGTTTTTT,CASRLGPGELFF
NA,NA,TRBV20-1,TRBJ2-5,TGCAGTGTGGGCCAAGAGACCCAGTACTTC,CSVGQETQYF
NA,NA,TRBV29-1,TRBJ2-7,TGCAGCGTTTGGAACGGCCCCTACGAGCAGTACTTC,CSVWNGPYEQYF
NA,TRBD2,TRBV6-5,TRBJ2-3,TGTGCCAGCAGTTTAGCGGGGGGGCGCAGCACAGATACGCAGTATTTT,CASSLAGGRSTDTQYF
NA,NA,TRBV28,TRBJ2-7,TGTGCCAGCCCCCCTACTAGGGACTCCTACGAGCAGTACTTC,CASPPTRDSYEQYF
NA,TRBD1,TRBV7-9,TRBJ2-7,TGTGCCAGCACCCTAGGACAGGCCAACGAGCAGTACTTC,CASTLGQANEQYF
NA,TRBD1,TRBV2,TRBJ1-2,TGTGCCAGCACTAGAAGCGGGACAGACTATGGCTACACCTTC,CASTRSGTDYGYTF
NA,NA,TRBV2,TRBJ1-4,TGTGCCAGCAGTGAAGCAAGAAGAGGGGCTGAAAAACTGTTTTTT,CASSEARRGAEKLFF
NA,NA,TRBV7-9,TRBJ2-1,TGTGCCAGCAGCTTACACGGGAGCGCTAAGCAGTTCTTC,CASSLHGSAKQFF
NA,NA,TRBV6-1,TRBJ2-3,TGTGCCAGCTCCACAGGACTCACAGATACGCAGTATTTT,CASSTGLTDTQYF
NA,TRBD2,TRBV5-1,TRBJ2-7,TGCGCCAGCAGCTTCTCCCTAGCGGGCCTCGTTGGCGAGCAGTACTTC,CASSFSLAGLVGEQYF
NA,NA,TRBV7-6,TRBJ2-7,TGTGCCAGCAGCCTCGACTACGAGCAGTACTTC,CASSLDYEQYF
NA,TRBD1,TRBV28,TRBJ2-3,TGTGCCAGCAGTTTGCACGGGACAGGGGGCACAGATACGCAGTATTTT,CASSLHGTGGTDTQYF
NA,NA,TRBV5-1,TRBJ2-3,TGCGCCAGCAGCTCTAGCACAGATACGCAGTATTTT,CASSSSTDTQYF
NA,NA,TRBV7-3,TRBJ2-5,TGTGCCAGCAGCTTATTAGGGCATCTCCAAGAGACCCAGTACTTC,CASSLLGHLQETQYF
few,NA,TRBV7-2,TRBJ2-7,TGTGCCAGCAGAAACGCCGCCGGGAGAGGGACCTACGAGCAGTACTTC,CASRNAAGRGTYEQYF
NA,NA,TRBV18,TRBJ1-5,TGTGCCAGCTCACCAACACACATCAATCAGCCCCAGCATTTT,CASSPTHINQPQHF
NA,NA,TRBV6-5,TRBJ1-2,TGTGCCAGCAGTTTCACAGGGGGCTACACCTTC,CASSFTGGYTF
NA,NA,TRBV4-1,TRBJ1-1,TGCGCCAGCAGCACGCAGGGAGGGTCCACTGAAGCTTTCTTT,CASSTQGGSTEAFF
NA,NA,TRBV28,TRBJ1-1,TGTGCCAGCAGTTACCCGGGGAGTAGGGACACTGAAGCTTTCTTT,CASSYPGSRDTEAFF
NA,NA,TRBV9,TRBJ2-5,TGTGCCAGCAGCGTAGAGCCCCTAGCAGAGACCCAGTACTTC,CASSVEPLAETQYF
NA,TRBD2,TRBV19,TRBJ2-1,TGTGCCAGTAGTCCCCGACTAGCGGTGCAGTTCTTC,CASSPRLAVQFF
NA,NA,TRBV18,TRBJ2-7,TGTGCCAGCTCACCCCAGAGGGGGTACGAGCAGTACTTC,CASSPQRGYEQYF
NA,TRBD1,TRBV5-5,TRBJ2-6,TGTGCCAGCAGCACGGGACAGACCTCTGGGGCCAACGTCCTGACTTTC,CASSTGQTSGANVLTF
NA,NA,TRBV18,TRBJ2-3,TGTGCCAGCTCACCACGGGTAGCGGTAAGCACAGATACGCAGTATTTT,CASSPRVAVSTDTQYF
NA,NA,TRBV7-2,TRBJ2-7,TGTGCCAGCAGCTACGGCAGGGAGTACGAGCAGTACTTC,CASSYGREYEQYF
few,TRBD1,TRBV6-6,TRBJ2-3,TGTGCCAGCAGCCCCACCCACCGGACAGGGACAGATACGCAGTATTTT,CASSPTHRTGTDTQYF
few,TRBD2,TRBV7-3,TRBJ2-1,TGTGCCAGCAGCTTAACCGCTAGCGGGGGTTTCAATGAGCAGTTCTTC,CASSLTASGGFNEQFF
NA,TRBD1,TRBV15,TRBJ2-7,TGTGCCACCAGCAGGGAGGGACAGGGGGGGTACGAGCAGTACTTC,CATSREGQGGYEQYF
once,NA,TRBV9,TRBJ1-3,TGTGCCAGCAGCCAGACGGGGGCTACTGGAAACACCATATATTTT,CASSQTGATGNTIYF
NA,NA,TRBV7-2,TRBJ2-3,TGTGCCAGCAGCGTACGGCCCCACACAGATACGCAGTATTTT,CASSVRPHTDTQYF